Listed below are T cell receptor beta chains from one sample, sequenced in a study of CD8 T cells in ankylosing spondylitis. TCRdb called the 5' RACE reads again in MiXCR, with one record for every CDR3 protein. The sample contains 800,000 to 900,000 distinct CDR3 sequences, about 11% of which appear only once. What was sequenced was blood, either unsorted or a sorted T cell fraction (not recorded which). The source of these receptors is a male donor with ankylosing spondylitis. Each CDR3 is given with its conserved first and last residue. A D gene is named only where the DNA matches it firmly. The size entry is marked missing in some rows and otherwise reads once, few, many or a size class.

cdr3_nt cdr3_aa d_call j_call v_call clone_size
TGCAGTCCCCTAGCGGGAGGAACGGAGACCCAGTACTTC CSPLAGGTETQYF TRBD2 TRBJ2-5 TRBV20-1 .
TGTGCCAGCAGTCATATCGGGCGTAGCTACGAGCAGTACTTC CASSHIGRSYEQYF . TRBJ2-7 TRBV7-2 .
TGTGCCAGCAGTTACCGGGGCAGGGGAGGGACTGAAGCTTTCTTT CASSYRGRGGTEAFF . TRBJ1-1 TRBV6-5 .
TGTGCCATCAAGGAGGGACAGACGAACTATGGCTACACCTTC CAIKEGQTNYGYTF TRBD1 TRBJ1-2 TRBV10-3 .
TGTGCCAGCAGCTTTTCGGGACGGTCACAAGAGACCCAGTACTTC CASSFSGRSQETQYF . TRBJ2-5 TRBV7-9 .
TGTGCCAGCGGTGATCCCTCAAGGCAGTATTTT CASGDPSRQYF . TRBJ2-3 TRBV7-9 few
TGCAGTGCTAGCGGGACCCCCCCCTACAATGAGCAGTTCTTC CSASGTPPYNEQFF . TRBJ2-1 TRBV20-1 many
TGCGCCAGCAGACAACAGGGGAACACTGAAGCTTTCTTT CASRQQGNTEAFF . TRBJ1-1 TRBV10-1 many
TGTGCCATCAGCCAATACGCCCCCTACGAGCAGTACTTC CAISQYAPYEQYF . TRBJ2-7 TRBV10-3 .
TGCGCCAGCAGCCAAGAGGCCCTAGCGGGGGGGCTAGGAGAGACCCAGTACTTC CASSQEALAGGLGETQYF TRBD2 TRBJ2-5 TRBV4-3 .
TGTGCCAGCAGCCCCCGGACTAGCGGGATTGCAGATACGCAGTATTTT CASSPRTSGIADTQYF TRBD2 TRBJ2-3 TRBV7-9 .
TGTGCCAGCAGCTTAGCCTTCCTCTCACCCCTCCACTTT CASSLAFLSPLHF . TRBJ1-6 TRBV11-1 .
TGCGCCAGCAGCCAAGAAACAGGGAATGGCTACACCTTC CASSQETGNGYTF . TRBJ1-2 TRBV4-3 few
TGTGCCAGCAGCCCGAGACTAGCGGGGAGCGGAGAGCAGTACTTC CASSPRLAGSGEQYF TRBD2 TRBJ2-7 TRBV6-1 many
TGCGCCAGCAGCCAAAAGACGGGCAATCAGCCCCAGCATTTT CASSQKTGNQPQHF . TRBJ1-5 TRBV4-3 .
TGCAGCGTTGAAGAAGGGCGGGGGTTTGAAAAACTGTTTTTT CSVEEGRGFEKLFF . TRBJ1-4 TRBV29-1 few
TGTGCCAGCAGCTTTGGACAGGGGTATGGAAACACCATATATTTT CASSFGQGYGNTIYF TRBD1 TRBJ1-3 TRBV7-9 .
TGTGCCAGCACCCCAACCGTACACGGGGGCACTGAAGCTTTCTTT CASTPTVHGGTEAFF . TRBJ1-1 TRBV4-2 many
TGTGCCAGCAGCCAACAGGGCGGGTTATCACCCCTCCACTTT CASSQQGGLSPLHF . TRBJ1-6 TRBV6-1 .
TGCAGTGCTAGGTACAGGACAAGCAATCAGCCCCAGCATTTT CSARYRTSNQPQHF . TRBJ1-5 TRBV20-1 many
TGCGCCAGCAGCGTTAGACTAGCGGCGGACGAGCAGTACTTC CASSVRLAADEQYF TRBD2 TRBJ2-7 TRBV5-1 .
TGTGCCAGCAGTCTCAGGACAGGGGAGGCCTACGAGCAGTACTTC CASSLRTGEAYEQYF TRBD1 TRBJ2-7 TRBV27 .
TGCAGCGGGAGCGGTCCCGCCCCAGAGACCCAGTACTTC CSGSGPAPETQYF . TRBJ2-5 TRBV29-1 .
TGTGCCAGCAGTTTTACAGGGGGCATAGATAAGCAGTACTTC CASSFTGGIDKQYF TRBD1 TRBJ2-7 TRBV7-2 few
TGTGCCAGCAGCTCCCTGGACAGGTTGGGTGAGCAGTACTTC CASSSLDRLGEQYF TRBD1 TRBJ2-7 TRBV7-9 few
TGCAGTGCTATGACAGAAAAAGAGACCCAGTACTTC CSAMTEKETQYF . TRBJ2-5 TRBV20-1 .
TGCAGTGCCGATTTGGGCGGGGGGGCCTATGAGCAGTTCTTC CSADLGGGAYEQFF TRBD2 TRBJ2-1 TRBV20-1 .
TGCGCCAGCAGCTTGGCCACTTCCGGGGGCCAAGAGACCCAGTACTTC CASSLATSGGQETQYF . TRBJ2-5 TRBV5-1 .
TGTGCCAGCACAGCAGAAGCTAACTATGGCTACACCTTC CASTAEANYGYTF . TRBJ1-2 TRBV6-6 few
TGTGCCAGCAGCTCCCCCCCCCGACACGTGGAGACCCAGTACTTC CASSSPPRHVETQYF . TRBJ2-5 TRBV7-2 few
TGTGCCAGCAGTCGGCAGGGGTCTCTCTCAGATACGCAGTATTTT CASSRQGSLSDTQYF . TRBJ2-3 TRBV3-1 few
TGTGCCAGCTCACTACTCGGACAGGGGCTCACTGAAGCTTTCTTT CASSLLGQGLTEAFF TRBD1 TRBJ1-1 TRBV18 few
TGTGCCAGCAGTGAAACCAGGAGTCCATCACCCCTCCACTTT CASSETRSPSPLHF . TRBJ1-6 TRBV6-1 many
TGCGCCAGCAGCCTACGACTAGCGGGAGGATTCAATGAGCAGTTCTTC CASSLRLAGGFNEQFF TRBD2 TRBJ2-1 TRBV4-3 many
TGCGCCAGCAGTCCCACGATCCAAGAGACCCAGTACTTC CASSPTIQETQYF . TRBJ2-5 TRBV10-2 many
TGTGCCAGCAGCAGAGCCGTACCCTACAATGAGCAGTTCTTC CASSRAVPYNEQFF . TRBJ2-1 TRBV7-2 few
TGTGCCAGCAGCCAAGAAGGACCGGGACAGGGGGCCCGCTACTATGGCTACACCTTC CASSQEGPGQGARYYGYTF TRBD1 TRBJ1-2 TRBV3-1 .
TGCAGCGTAATGGGCAGGAAAGTTCCCCAGTACTTC CSVMGRKVPQYF . TRBJ2-5 TRBV29-1 .
TGCGCCAGCAGCCAAGATATTGTGGGCGGGGAGCTGTTTTTT CASSQDIVGGELFF . TRBJ2-2 TRBV4-3 .